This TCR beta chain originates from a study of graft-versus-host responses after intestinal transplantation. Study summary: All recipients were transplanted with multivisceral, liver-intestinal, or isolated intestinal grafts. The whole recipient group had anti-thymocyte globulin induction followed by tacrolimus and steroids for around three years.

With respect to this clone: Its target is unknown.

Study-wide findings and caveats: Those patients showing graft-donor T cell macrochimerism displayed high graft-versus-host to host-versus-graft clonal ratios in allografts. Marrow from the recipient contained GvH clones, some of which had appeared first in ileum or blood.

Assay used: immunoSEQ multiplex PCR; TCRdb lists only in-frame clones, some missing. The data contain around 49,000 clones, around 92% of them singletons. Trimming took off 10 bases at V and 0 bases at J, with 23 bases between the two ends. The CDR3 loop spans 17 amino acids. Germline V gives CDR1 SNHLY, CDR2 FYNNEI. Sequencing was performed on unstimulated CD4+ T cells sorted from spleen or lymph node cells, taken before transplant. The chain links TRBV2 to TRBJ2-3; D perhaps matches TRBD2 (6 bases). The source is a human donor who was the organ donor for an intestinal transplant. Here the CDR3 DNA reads TGTGCCACCCAACCGGGACTGGGAGCCTCTAGCACAGATACGCAGTATTTT. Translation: CATQPGLGASSTDTQYF. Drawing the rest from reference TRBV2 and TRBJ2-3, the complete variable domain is EPEVTQTPSHQVTQMGQEVILRCVPISNHLYFYWYRQILGQKVEFLVSFYNNEISEKSEIFDDQFSVERPDGSNFTLKIRSTKLEDSAMYFCATQPGLGASSTDTQYFGPGTRLTVL.